The clone carrying this T cell receptor (beta chain) was counted many times. The antigen is undetermined. The sample belongs to a study of cytotoxic CD8 clonotypes in ibrutinib-treated CLL. Produced via immunoSEQ multiplex PCR; TCRdb's table is partial and in-frame only. The sample lists about 56,000 clones; roughly 50% were seen once. Whole-study findings and limits: Starting clonality was above that of age-matched healthy donors and tracked circulating CD8+ T-cell counts.

The sequence derives from a human donor with chronic lymphocytic leukemia. This specimen consisted of PBMCs, obtained after 24 months of ibrutinib treatment.

The CDR3 is CASSVRGATDTQYF. CDR3 nucleotides: TGTGCCAGCAGTGTCCGGGGGGCCACAGATACGCAGTATTTT. V usage is TRBV2 and J usage is TRBJ2-3, with D maybe TRBD2 (7 bases). This CDR3 is 14 amino acids long. With 4 bases removed from V and 2 bases from J, the gap between germline ends came to 10 bases. The germline V gene has CDR1 SNHLY and CDR2 FYNNEI.